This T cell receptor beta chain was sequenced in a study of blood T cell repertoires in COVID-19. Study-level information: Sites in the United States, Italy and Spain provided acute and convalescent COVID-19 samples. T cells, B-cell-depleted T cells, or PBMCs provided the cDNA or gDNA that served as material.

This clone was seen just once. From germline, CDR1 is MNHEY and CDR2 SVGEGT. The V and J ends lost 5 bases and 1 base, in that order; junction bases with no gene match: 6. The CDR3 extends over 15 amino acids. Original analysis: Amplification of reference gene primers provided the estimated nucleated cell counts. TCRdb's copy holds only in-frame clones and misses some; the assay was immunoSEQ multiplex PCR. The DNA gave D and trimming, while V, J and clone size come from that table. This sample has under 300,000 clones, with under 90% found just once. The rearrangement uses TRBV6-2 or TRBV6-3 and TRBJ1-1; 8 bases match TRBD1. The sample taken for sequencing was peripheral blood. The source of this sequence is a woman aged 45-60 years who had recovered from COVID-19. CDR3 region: CASSNRQGTNTEAFF. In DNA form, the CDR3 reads TGTGCCAGCAGTAATAGACAGGGGACGAACACTGAAGCTTTCTTT.